This passage covers 21 T cell receptor beta chains from one sample sequenced in a study of blood T cell repertoires in COVID-19. Assay: immunoSEQ multiplex PCR; the TCRdb copy retains only in-frame clones and omits some. The sample records about 280,000 clones, 75% to 90% being singletons. The sequencing sample was made of peripheral blood. These TCRs come from a woman aged 70 to 79 with COVID-19, enrolled during active disease.

J is TRBJ2-7 and V is TRBV27, with a weak D call TRBD2 (5 bases). Germline V CDR1 and CDR2: MNHEY, SMNVEV (reference sequence). This CDR3 is 11 amino acids long. V lost 6 bases and J lost 2, with 5 bases in between. The CDR3 loop is CASRGAYEQYF. DNA of the CDR3: TGTGCCAGCAGGGGAGCCTACGAGCAGTACTTC.

This chain uses TRBV5-6 with TRBJ2-7; maybe TRBD1 (6 bases). The CDR3 spans 14 residues. Per the germline V gene, CDR1 is SGHDT and CDR2 is YYEEEE. V gave up 0 bases and J gave up 1 base, with 8 bases separating them. The CDR3 nucleotides read TGTGCCAGCAGCTTGGGGGGGCCATCCTACGAGCAGTACTTC. Translated: CASSLGGPSYEQYF.

Concerning this clone itself: Mismatch with germline at one junction end may stem from a read error. This chain connects TRBV5-8 to TRBJ1-2, with TRBD1 matching over 9 bases. The CDR3 runs 15 residues. From germline, CDR1 is SGHTS and CDR2 YDEGEE. CDR3 nucleotides: TGTGCCAGCATCTTGACAGGGGGATCTAACTATGGCTACACCTTC. This codes for CASILTGGSNYGYTF. Supplemented by reference TRBV5-8 and TRBJ1-2, the full variable domain reads EAGVTQSPTHLIKTRGQQATLRCSPISGHTSVYWYQQALGLGLQFLLWYDEGEERNRGNFPPRFSGRQFPNYSSELNVNALELEDSALYLCASILTGGSNYGYTFGSGTRLTVV.

This chain links TRBV7-2 with TRBJ1-4, with TRBD1 as a possible D gene (6 bases). The CDR3 loop spans 16 amino acids. Trimming took 1 base from V and 3 from J, leaving 12 bases between them. CDR1 and CDR2 (germline): SGHTA, FQGNSA. The chain's CDR3 is CASSLGGGLANEKLFF. CDR3 DNA: TGTGCCAGCAGCTTAGGGGGGGGGCTGGCTAATGAAAAACTGTTTTTT. Variable domain in full (rest from reference TRBV7-2 and TRBJ1-4): GAGVSQSPSNKVTEKGKDVELRCDPISGHTALYWYRQSLGQGLEFLIYFQGNSAPDKSGLPSDRFSAERTGGSVSTLTIQRTQQEDSAVYLCASSLGGGLANEKLFFGSGTQLSVL.

This clone was seen just once. The chain employs TRBV5-1 and TRBJ2-7, with 7 bases lining up with TRBD1. The V gene end was trimmed by 3 bases and the J gene end by 6 bases; junction bases not matched to a gene: 12. The CDR3 consists of 15 residues. The germline CDR1 and CDR2 sequences are SGHRS and YFSETQ. The CDR3 loop reads CASSSLSTGTSEQYF. CDR3 in DNA: TGCGCCAGCAGCTCCCTTTCGACAGGGACAAGCGAGCAGTACTTC. The full variable domain, in which reference TRBV5-1 and TRBJ2-7 provide the parts outside the CDR3, is KAGVTQTPRYLIKTRGQQVTLSCSPISGHRSVSWYQQTPGQGLQFLFEYFSETQRNKGNFPGRFSGRQFSNSRSEMNVSTLELGDSALYLCASSSLSTGTSEQYFGPGTRLTVT.

This rearrangement joins TRBV5-4 to TRBJ1-2, with 12 bases that match TRBD1. J gave up 8 bases and V 1 base, and 3 bases lay outside the gene matches. CDR1 and CDR2 (germline): SGHNT, YYREEE (reference sequence). CDR3 length equals 14 residues. The CDR3 DNA sequence: TGTGCCAGCAGCTTGATTGGGACAGGGGGCGGCTACACCTTC. It encodes CASSLIGTGGGYTF. Supplemented by reference TRBV5-4 and TRBJ1-2, the full variable domain reads ETGVTQSPTHLIKTRGQQVTLRCSSQSGHNTVSWYQQALGQGPQFIFQYYREEENGRGNFPPRFSGLQFPNYSSELNVNALELDDSALYLCASSLIGTGGGYTFGSGTRLTVV.

The chain is built from TRBV2 and TRBJ1-6; a possible D gene is TRBD1 (6 bases). Germline-derived CDR1 and CDR2 are SNHLY and FYNNEI. V was shortened by 7 bases and J by 7 bases, with 11 bases between the two germline ends. The CDR3 is made up of 13 amino acids. CDR3 sequence: CASKATGNSPLHF. The CDR3 coding sequence is TGTGCCAGCAAGGCCACAGGGAATTCACCCCTCCACTTT.

This chain joins TRBV15 and TRBJ2-5; 11 nucleotides agree with TRBD2. This CDR3 contains 15 residues. From germline, CDR1 is LNHNV and CDR2 YYDKDF (reference sequence). The junction had 3 bases not matched to a gene; V was cut back by 1 base and J by 5 bases. CDR3 DNA sequence: TGTGCCACCAGCAGAGGACTAGCGGGGTCGGAGACCCAGTACTTC. Translated, it gives CATSRGLAGSETQYF.

The gene calls are TRBV29-1 and TRBJ1-4; D gene uncertain. The CDR3 extends over 12 amino acids. The ends were cut back, 4 bases at V and 6 bases at J, with 9 bases in the middle. Germline assignment: CDR1 SQVTM and CDR2 ANQGSEA. CDR3 sequence reads: CSVGGRDEKLFF. CDR3 sequence (DNA): TGCAGCGTTGGCGGCCGGGATGAAAAACTGTTTTTT.

The chain joins TRBV5-1 to TRBJ2-2, with D hard to call. The CDR3 loop spans 15 amino acids. The germline gives CDR1 SGHRS, CDR2 YFSETQ. Trimming stripped 5 bases from V and 1 base from J, with 12 bases between. DNA for the CDR3: TGCGCCAGCAGTCGTGGATCAGGGAACACCGGGGAGCTGTTTTTT. This sequence encodes CASSRGSGNTGELFF.

The chain uses TRBV6-1 and TRBJ1-3; D call uncertain. Germline V gives CDR1 MNHNS, CDR2 SASEGT. The CDR3 has 12 residues. V was cut by 2 bases and J by 4 bases, with 3 bases left in between. The CDR3 region is CASSELGNTIYF. The CDR3, as DNA: TGTGCCAGCAGTGAATTAGGAAACACCATATATTTT.

V is TRBV19 and J is TRBJ2-2; D is perhaps TRBD1 (6 bases). The CDR3 totals 13 residues. V gave up 10 bases and J gave up 3 bases, with 12 bases separating them. Germline CDR1 is LNHDA and CDR2 is SQIVND (reference sequence). CDR3 nucleotides: TGTGCCACGATTCAGGGGTACACCGGGGAGCTGTTTTTT. Its translation is CATIQGYTGELFF.

The chain links TRBV7-9 to TRBJ1-1, with 7 bases that match TRBD1. The junction had 8 bases not matched to a gene; V was cut back by 5 bases and J by 11 bases. Germline V gene sequence: CDR1 SEHNR, CDR2 FQNEAQ (reference sequence). This CDR3 is built from 12 residues. The chain's CDR3 is CASSPRQGVAFF. The CDR3 bases are TGTGCCAGCAGCCCTCGACAGGGCGTCGCTTTCTTT.

The V call is TRBV9, the J call TRBJ1-1, with 7 nucleotides matching TRBD1. Germline V gives CDR1 SGDLS, CDR2 YYNGEE. The CDR3 runs to 14 residues. V dropped 3 bases and J dropped 4; count of bases not matched to a gene: 6. In DNA form, the CDR3 reads TGTGCCAGCAGCGCGACAGGGTCCAGCACTGAAGCTTTCTTT. This translates into CASSATGSSTEAFF. The full variable domain, completed using reference TRBV9 and TRBJ1-1, is DSGVTQTPKHLITATGQRVTLRCSPRSGDLSVYWYQQSLDQGLQFLIQYYNGEERAKGNILERFSAQQFPDLHSELNLSSLELGDSALYFCASSATGSSTEAFFGQGTRLTVV.

This rearrangement joins TRBV5-1 to TRBJ1-2; D remains unclear. In germline, CDR1 is SGHRS, CDR2 YFSETQ. The CDR3 has 11 amino acids. V lost 0 bases and J lost 10, with 7 bases in between. CDR3 DNA: TGCGCCAGCAGCTTGGGAGAAGTCTACACCTTC. It codes for CASSLGEVYTF.

This clone has just one count. The V and J genes are TRBV4-2 and TRBJ1-2; possibly TRBD1 for D (5 bases). This CDR3 has 13 residues. The germline gives CDR1 LGHNA, CDR2 YNFKEQ. Trimming shortened V by 1 base and J by 6 bases, and 9 bases separated the two germline ends. The CDR3 nucleotides are TGTGCCAGCAGCCAAGGGGGGGGAGATGGCTACACCTTC. Translated, it gives CASSQGGGDGYTF.

This chain links TRBV27 with TRBJ2-5; 12 bases are a match to TRBD2. The CDR3 contains 15 residues. J gave up 5 bases and V 10 bases, and 11 bases lay outside the gene matches. Germline V gene lookup returns CDR1 MNHEY and CDR2 SMNVEV (reference sequence). This CDR3 is CATRTSGGRGETQYF. Written as DNA, the CDR3 is TGTGCCACTCGCACTAGCGGGGGGAGGGGGGAGACCCAGTACTTC.

The CDR3 DNA reads as TGTGCCAGCATCCCACAGGGGCTCCTTAACTATGGCTACACCTTC. Translated: CASIPQGLLNYGYTF. The rearrangement uses TRBV6-5 and TRBJ1-2, with 7 positions matching TRBD1. Germline CDR1 reads MNHEY; CDR2 reads SVGAGI. The CDR3 is 15 amino acids. The V segment lost 7 bases and the J segment 1 base; nucleotides outside the gene matches: 9.

This clone occurred once. The chain links TRBV24-1 to TRBJ1-5, with TRBD1 matching 7 bases. This CDR3 has 14 amino acids. Trimming removed 1 base from V and 7 bases from J; junction bases left unmatched: 3. Per germline, CDR1 KGHDR and CDR2 SFDVKD. For the CDR3, the DNA is TGTGCCACCAGTGATTTCGGGACAGACCAGCCCCAGCATTTT. It encodes CATSDFGTDQPQHF.

The V call is TRBV3-1 (or the pseudogene TRBV3-2), the J call TRBJ2-7, with D maybe TRBD2 (5 bases). Trimming left V 7 bases short and J 0 bases short, with 13 bases between. The CDR3 runs to 14 residues. CDR1 is LGHDT, CDR2 YNNKEL, per germline (reference sequence). The DNA for the CDR3 is TGTGCCAGCACCGCGAGGGCAGCCTCCTACGAGCAGTACTTC. This gives the protein CASTARAASYEQYF.

This chain connects TRBV5-4 to TRBJ2-1; 8 positions match TRBD2. Looked up from germline, CDR1 is SGHNT and CDR2 is YYREEE (reference sequence). This CDR3 contains 15 residues. V dropped 1 base and J dropped 5; count of bases not matched to a gene: 5. The CDR3 DNA reads as TGTGCCAGCAGCTTGCCGGGGGGGCGCGACAATGAGCAGTTCTTC. This sequence encodes CASSLPGGRDNEQFF. The whole variable domain, remainder taken from reference TRBV5-4 and TRBJ2-1, is ETGVTQSPTHLIKTRGQQVTLRCSSQSGHNTVSWYQQALGQGPQFIFQYYREEENGRGNFPPRFSGLQFPNYSSELNVNALELDDSALYLCASSLPGGRDNEQFFGPGTRLTVL.